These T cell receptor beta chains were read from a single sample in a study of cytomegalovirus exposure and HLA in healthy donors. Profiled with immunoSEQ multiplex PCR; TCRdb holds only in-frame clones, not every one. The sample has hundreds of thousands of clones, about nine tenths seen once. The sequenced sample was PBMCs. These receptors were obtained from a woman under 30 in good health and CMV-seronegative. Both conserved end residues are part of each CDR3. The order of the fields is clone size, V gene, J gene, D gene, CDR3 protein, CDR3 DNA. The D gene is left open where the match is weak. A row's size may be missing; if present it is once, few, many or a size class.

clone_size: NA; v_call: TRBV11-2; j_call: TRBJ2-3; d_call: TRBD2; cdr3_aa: CASSLGRGSTDTQYF; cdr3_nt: TGTGCCAGCAGCTTGGGGCGGGGGAGCACAGATACGCAGTATTTT
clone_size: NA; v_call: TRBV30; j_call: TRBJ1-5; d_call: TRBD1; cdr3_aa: CAWSWTGVNSRGNQPQHF; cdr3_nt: TGTGCCTGGAGTTGGACAGGGGTAAATAGTAGGGGCAATCAGCCCCAGCATTTT
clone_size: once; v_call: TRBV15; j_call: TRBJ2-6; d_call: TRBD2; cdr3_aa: CATSESGISGANVLTF; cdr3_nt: TGTGCCACCAGCGAGAGCGGGATTTCTGGGGCCAACGTCCTGACTTTC
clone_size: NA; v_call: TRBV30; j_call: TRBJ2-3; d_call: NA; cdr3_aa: CAWSVTGIGVDTQYF; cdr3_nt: TGTGCCTGGAGTGTAACAGGGATTGGAGTAGATACGCAGTATTTT
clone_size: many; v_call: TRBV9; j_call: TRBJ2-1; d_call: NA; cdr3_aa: CASSVETQYYNEQFF; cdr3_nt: TGTGCCAGCAGCGTAGAGACTCAGTACTACAATGAGCAGTTCTTC
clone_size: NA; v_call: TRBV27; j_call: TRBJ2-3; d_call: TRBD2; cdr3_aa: CASSLRGTIQDTQYF; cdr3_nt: TGTGCCAGCAGTCTTCGTGGGACTATCCAAGATACGCAGTATTTT
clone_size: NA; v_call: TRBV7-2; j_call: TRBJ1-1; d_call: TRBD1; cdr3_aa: CASSYPTGSTEAFF; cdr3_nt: TGTGCCAGCAGCTATCCGACAGGGAGTACTGAAGCTTTCTTT
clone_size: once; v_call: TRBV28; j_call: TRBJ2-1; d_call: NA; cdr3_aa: CASSYRRLVDEQFF; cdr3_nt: TGTGCCAGCAGTTACCGAAGACTAGTCGATGAGCAGTTCTTC
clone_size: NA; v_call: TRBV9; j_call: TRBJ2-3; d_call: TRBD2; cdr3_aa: CASSPSYSGGGTDTQYF; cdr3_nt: TGTGCCAGCAGCCCCTCTTACAGCGGGGGGGGCACAGATACGCAGTATTTT
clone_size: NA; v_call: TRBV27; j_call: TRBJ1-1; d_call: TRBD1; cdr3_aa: CASSLSGGGYTEAFF; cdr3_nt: TGTGCCAGCAGTTTATCAGGGGGCGGGTACACTGAAGCTTTCTTT
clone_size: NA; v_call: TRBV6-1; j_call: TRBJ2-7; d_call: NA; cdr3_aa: CASIEAWLGTYEQYF; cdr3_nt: TGTGCCAGCATCGAGGCCTGGTTAGGAACCTACGAGCAGTACTTC
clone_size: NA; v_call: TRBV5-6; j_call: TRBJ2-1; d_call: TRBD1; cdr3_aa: CASSLMTGGYNEQFF; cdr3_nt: TGTGCCAGCAGCTTAATGACAGGGGGTTACAATGAGCAGTTCTTC
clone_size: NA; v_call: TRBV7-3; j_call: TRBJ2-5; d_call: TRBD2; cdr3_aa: CASSPTSGSAETQYF; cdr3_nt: TGTGCCAGCAGCCCGACTAGCGGGAGTGCGGAGACCCAGTACTTC
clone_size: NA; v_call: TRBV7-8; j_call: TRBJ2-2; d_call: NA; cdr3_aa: CASSFNTGELFF; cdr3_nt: TGTGCCAGCAGCTTCAATACCGGGGAGCTGTTTTTT
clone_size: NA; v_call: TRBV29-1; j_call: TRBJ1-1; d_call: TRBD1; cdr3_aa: CSAGQGLPEAFF; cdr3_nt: TGCAGCGCCGGACAGGGACTCCCTGAAGCTTTCTTT
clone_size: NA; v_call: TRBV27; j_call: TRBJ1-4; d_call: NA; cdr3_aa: CASNLRGREEEKLFF; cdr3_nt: TGTGCCAGCAACCTCCGCGGCAGAGAGGAAGAAAAACTGTTTTTT
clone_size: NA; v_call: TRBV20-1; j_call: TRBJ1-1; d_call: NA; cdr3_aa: CSARAGTEAFF; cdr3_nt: TGCAGTGCTAGAGCGGGCACTGAAGCTTTCTTT
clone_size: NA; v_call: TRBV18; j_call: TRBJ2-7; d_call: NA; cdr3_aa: CASSQGSEQYF; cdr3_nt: TGTGCCAGCTCGCAGGGATCCGAGCAGTACTTC
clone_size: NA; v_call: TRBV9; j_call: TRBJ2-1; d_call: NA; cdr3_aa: CASNPTRAYNEQFF; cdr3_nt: TGTGCCAGCAATCCGACTAGAGCCTACAATGAGCAGTTCTTC
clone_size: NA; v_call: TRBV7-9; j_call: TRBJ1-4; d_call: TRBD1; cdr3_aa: CASSTGQPNEKLFF; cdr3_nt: TGTGCCAGCAGCACGGGACAGCCTAATGAAAAACTGTTTTTT
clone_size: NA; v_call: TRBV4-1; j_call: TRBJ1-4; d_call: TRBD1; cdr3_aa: CASSQAGTGYNEKLFF; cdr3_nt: TGCGCCAGCAGCCAAGCGGGGACAGGGTATAATGAAAAACTGTTTTTT
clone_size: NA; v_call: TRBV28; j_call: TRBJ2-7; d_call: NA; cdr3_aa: CASSPFHEQYF; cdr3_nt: TGTGCCAGCAGTCCTTTCCACGAGCAGTACTTC
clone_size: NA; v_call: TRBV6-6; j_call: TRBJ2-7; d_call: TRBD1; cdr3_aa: CASSYGTEGTYEQYF; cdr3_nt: TGTGCCAGCAGTTACGGGACAGAGGGGACCTACGAGCAGTACTTC
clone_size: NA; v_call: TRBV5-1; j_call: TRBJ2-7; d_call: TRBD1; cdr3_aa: CASSYAGTGSSYEQYF; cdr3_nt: TGCGCCAGCAGCTACGCCGGGACAGGGTCCTCCTACGAGCAGTACTTC
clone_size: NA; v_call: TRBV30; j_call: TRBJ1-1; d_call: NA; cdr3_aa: CACTMGAGDTEAFF; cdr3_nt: TGTGCCTGCACTATGGGGGCTGGGGACACTGAAGCTTTCTTT
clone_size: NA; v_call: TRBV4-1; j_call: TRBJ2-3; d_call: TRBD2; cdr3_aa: CASSPGREDTQYF; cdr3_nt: TGCGCCAGCAGCCCAGGGAGGGAAGATACGCAGTATTTT
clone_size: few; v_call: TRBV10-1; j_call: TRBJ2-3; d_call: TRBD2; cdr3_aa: CASSDIAGWGTDTQYF; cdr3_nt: TGCGCCAGCAGTGACATAGCGGGATGGGGCACAGATACGCAGTATTTT
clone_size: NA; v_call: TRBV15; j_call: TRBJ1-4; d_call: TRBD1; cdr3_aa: CATSRARAGGEKLFF; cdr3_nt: TGTGCCACCAGCAGAGCCCGGGCAGGGGGAGAAAAACTGTTTTTT
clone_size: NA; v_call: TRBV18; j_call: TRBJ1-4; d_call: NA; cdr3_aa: CASSPEAKNEKLFF; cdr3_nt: TGTGCCAGCTCACCAGAGGCAAAGAATGAAAAACTGTTTTTT
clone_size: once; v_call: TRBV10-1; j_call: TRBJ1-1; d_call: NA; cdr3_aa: CASTIEGQMNTEAFF; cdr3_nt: TGTGCCAGCACAATCGAGGGACAAATGAACACTGAAGCTTTCTTT
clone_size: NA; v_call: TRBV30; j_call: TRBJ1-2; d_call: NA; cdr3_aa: CAWSVQANYGYTF; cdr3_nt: TGTGCCTGGAGTGTACAGGCAAACTATGGCTACACCTTC
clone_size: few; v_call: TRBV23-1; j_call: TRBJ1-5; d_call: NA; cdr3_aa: CASRLNQPQHF; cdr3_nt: TGCGCCAGCCGACTCAATCAGCCCCAGCATTTT
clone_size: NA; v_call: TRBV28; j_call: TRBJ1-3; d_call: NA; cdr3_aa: CASRQARNTIYF; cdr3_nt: TGTGCCAGCCGACAGGCAAGAAACACCATATATTTT
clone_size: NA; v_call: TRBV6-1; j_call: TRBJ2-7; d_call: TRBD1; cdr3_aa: CASSRDRVYEQYF; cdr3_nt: TGTGCCAGCAGTAGGGACAGGGTCTACGAGCAGTACTTC
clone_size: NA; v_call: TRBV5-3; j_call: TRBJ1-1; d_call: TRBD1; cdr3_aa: CARSFAGGVSEAFF; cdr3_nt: TGTGCCAGAAGCTTCGCAGGGGGCGTGTCTGAAGCTTTCTTT
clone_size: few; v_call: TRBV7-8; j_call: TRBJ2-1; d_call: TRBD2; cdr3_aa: CASSLVTSGGRYEQFF; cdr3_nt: TGTGCCAGCAGCTTAGTCACTAGCGGGGGACGATATGAGCAGTTCTTC
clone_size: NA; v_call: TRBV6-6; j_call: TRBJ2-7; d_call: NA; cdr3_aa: CASSYPTGQSSYEQYF; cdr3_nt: TGTGCCAGCAGTTACCCGACAGGACAGTCCTCCTACGAGCAGTACTTC
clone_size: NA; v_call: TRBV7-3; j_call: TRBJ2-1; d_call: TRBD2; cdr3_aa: CASSFLLRTSGDSSYNEQFF; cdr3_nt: TGTGCCAGCAGCTTTTTGCTCCGGACTAGCGGGGATAGCTCCTACAATGAGCAGTTCTTC
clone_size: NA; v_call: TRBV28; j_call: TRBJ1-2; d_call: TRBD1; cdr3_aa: CASSSPGQIIYGYTF; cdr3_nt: TGTGCCAGCAGTTCGCCGGGACAGATAATCTATGGCTACACCTTC
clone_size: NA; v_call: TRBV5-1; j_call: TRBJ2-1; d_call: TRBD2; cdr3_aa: CASSYTSGSSYNEQFF; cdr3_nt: TGCGCCAGCAGCTACACTAGCGGGAGTTCCTACAATGAGCAGTTCTTC
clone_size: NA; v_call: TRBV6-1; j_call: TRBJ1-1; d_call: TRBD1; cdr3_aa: CASSVRGLNTEAFF; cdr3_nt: TGTGCCAGCAGTGTCAGGGGGCTCAACACTGAAGCTTTCTTT
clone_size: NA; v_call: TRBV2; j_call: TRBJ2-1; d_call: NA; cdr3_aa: CASSEIEVVVTTNEQFF; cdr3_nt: TGTGCCAGCAGTGAAATAGAGGTGGTGGTCACGACCAATGAGCAGTTCTTC
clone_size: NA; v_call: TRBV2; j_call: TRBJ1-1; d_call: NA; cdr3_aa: CASRAGQYTEAFF; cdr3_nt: TGTGCCAGCAGGGCAGGACAGTACACTGAAGCTTTCTTT
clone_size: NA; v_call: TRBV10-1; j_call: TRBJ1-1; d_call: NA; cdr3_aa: CASSRVQGAEAFF; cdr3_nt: TGCGCCAGCAGTAGAGTACAGGGCGCTGAAGCTTTCTTT
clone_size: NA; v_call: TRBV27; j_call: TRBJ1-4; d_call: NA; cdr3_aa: CASSLSRNEKLFF; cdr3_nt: TGTGCCAGCAGTTTATCTCGGAATGAAAAACTGTTTTTT
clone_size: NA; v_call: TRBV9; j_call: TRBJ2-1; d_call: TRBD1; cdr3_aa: CASSVGGTGGVNEQFF; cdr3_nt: TGTGCCAGCAGCGTAGGTGGGACAGGGGGGGTCAATGAGCAGTTCTTC
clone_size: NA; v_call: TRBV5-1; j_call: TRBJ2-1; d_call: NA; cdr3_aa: CASSLDSSYNEQFF; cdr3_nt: TGCGCCAGCAGCCTTGACAGCTCCTACAATGAGCAGTTCTTC